A single sample is the source of the 27 T cell receptor beta chains below, sequenced in a study of T cells after yellow fever vaccination. TCRdb fed the 5' RACE reads into MiXCR, producing one record per CDR3 protein. The sample lists approximately 610,000 distinct CDR3 sequences, less than 20% seen once, with around a sixth in the top ten. This sample comprised PBMCs, obtained more than 4 days after the first yellow fever vaccination. These receptors all come from a man aged 18 to 30 who received the YFV17D yellow fever vaccine.

The chain couples TRBV11-3 to TRBJ2-1; 9 nucleotides align to TRBD2. Germline CDR1 reads SGHNT; CDR2 reads YENEEA. V gave up 1 base and J gave up 3 bases; unmatched junction bases: 7. The CDR3 has 17 residues. This chain's CDR3 is CASSLGVGGGDYNEQFF. CDR3 nucleotides: TGTGCCAGCAGCTTAGGCGTCGGCGGGGGGGACTACAATGAGCAGTTCTTC.

The chain carries TRBV23-1 and TRBJ2-7; 7 positions agree with TRBD1. TRBV23-1 is an ORF, with its function uncertain. The CDR3 is 14 residues long. DNA of the CDR3: TGCGCCAGCACTCAAGGGGGCCAGACCTACGAGCAGTACGTC. Encoded protein: CASTQGGQTYEQYV.

This clonotype appeared many times. The chain is built from TRBV5-6 and TRBJ1-2; 11 nucleotides align to TRBD1. V lost 3 bases to trimming and J lost 4 bases; unmatched junction nucleotides: 5. The CDR3 is 15 amino acids. Germline V lookup: CDR1 SGHDT, CDR2 YYEEEE. The CDR3 nucleotides read TGTGCCAGCAGCTCGGGACAGGGGGTACCCTATGGCTACACCTTC. Protein sequence: CASSSGQGVPYGYTF. The full variable domain, in which reference TRBV5-6 and TRBJ1-2 provide the parts outside the CDR3, is DAGVTQSPTHLIKTRGQQVTLRCSPKSGHDTVSWYQQALGQGPQFIFQYYEEEERQRGNFPDRFSGHQFPNYSSELNVNALLLGDSALYLCASSSGQGVPYGYTFGSGTRLTVV.

The V gene is TRBV5-1, the J gene TRBJ2-3; a weak D match, TRBD2 (6 bases). Germline CDR1 reads SGHRS; CDR2 reads YFSETQ. Between the trimmed V and J ends, which lost 4 bases and 0 bases, there was a span of 18 bases. The CDR3 is made up of 17 amino acids. The CDR3 bases are TGCGCCAGCAGCATTCCGGGACTCAAGACTAGCACAGATACGCAGTATTTT. Translating gives CASSIPGLKTSTDTQYF.

This chain links TRBV6-5 with TRBJ2-2, with 9 nucleotides matching TRBD1. The V segment lost 6 bases and the J segment 5 bases; nucleotides outside the gene matches: 4. This CDR3 has 14 amino acids. Germline lookup yields CDR1 MNHEY and CDR2 SVGAGI. The CDR3 sequence is CASRYRGRTGELFF. CDR3 in DNA: TGTGCCAGCAGATACAGGGGGCGGACCGGGGAGCTGTTTTTT.

In its sample, this clonotype was seen a few times. CDR3 in DNA: TGCAGTGCTACAAACCTCGGGAGCTCCTATAATTCACCCCTCCACTTT. Translation gives CSATNLGSSYNSPLHF. This chain joins TRBV20-1 and TRBJ1-6; no reliable D call. The V gene's germline CDR1 is DFQATT and CDR2 SNEGSKA (reference sequence). The CDR3 sequence is 16 residues long. V lost 4 bases to trimming and J lost 0 bases, with 13 bases between them.

J is TRBJ2-1 and V is TRBV6-9; perhaps TRBD2 as D (6 bases). The V end was cut by 10 bases, the J end by 3 bases, with 16 bases between. CDR1 is MNHGY, CDR2 SVAAGI, per germline. This CDR3 contains 14 residues. This chain's CDR3 is CATIAEKFYNEQFF. Here the CDR3 DNA reads TGTGCCACGATAGCGGAGAAATTCTACAATGAGCAGTTCTTC.

This clonotype was recorded a few times. V usage is TRBV12-3 or TRBV12-4 and J usage is TRBJ2-5; 10 nucleotides line up with TRBD2. J was trimmed by 1 base and V by 1 base; bases with no gene match: 9. This CDR3 has 18 amino acids. CDR3 region: CASSLGYLAGESQETQYF. The CDR3 region has the DNA TGTGCCAGCAGTTTAGGGTACCTAGCGGGGGAGAGCCAAGAGACCCAGTACTTC.

There are many counts of this clonotype. The genes are TRBV7-2 and TRBJ1-1; D gene uncertain. The CDR3 has 14 residues. Per the germline V gene, CDR1 is SGHTA and CDR2 is FQGNSA. V lost 5 bases, J lost 1 base, and 11 bases lay in between. This CDR3 is CASSQSRWNTEAFF. As DNA, the CDR3 is TGTGCCAGCAGCCAATCCCGTTGGAACACTGAAGCTTTCTTT.

This chain's CDR3 is CSAQDRVGTDTQYF. The CDR3 DNA sequence: TGCAGTGCTCAGGACAGGGTTGGCACAGATACGCAGTATTTT. J is TRBJ2-3 and V is TRBV20-1, with TRBD1 identical over 8 bases. The germline V gene has CDR1 DFQATT and CDR2 SNEGSKA (reference sequence). V lost 5 bases to trimming and J lost 1 base; unmatched junction nucleotides: 5. There are 14 residues in the CDR3.

The chain couples TRBV5-1 to TRBJ2-3; D is unclear. Germline assignment: CDR1 SGHRS and CDR2 YFSETQ. V lost 2 bases and J lost 2, with 9 bases in between. The CDR3 extends over 14 amino acids. The chain's CDR3 is CASSFSDITDTQYF. In DNA form, the CDR3 reads TGCGCCAGCAGCTTCTCCGATATCACAGATACGCAGTATTTT.

The chain carries TRBV5-1 and TRBJ1-6, with TRBD1 as a possible D gene (5 bases). Trimming stripped 7 bases from V and 7 bases from J, with 9 bases between. The CDR3 has 12 residues. Per the germline V gene, CDR1 is SGHRS and CDR2 is YFSETQ. CDR3 sequence (DNA): TGCGCCAGCCGGGGCGGCAATTCACCCCTCCACTTT. Translated: CASRGGNSPLHF. Complete variable domain (other parts from reference TRBV5-1 and TRBJ1-6): KAGVTQTPRYLIKTRGQQVTLSCSPISGHRSVSWYQQTPGQGLQFLFEYFSETQRNKGNFPGRFSGRQFSNSRSEMNVSTLELGDSALYLCASRGGNSPLHFGNGTRLTVT.

CDR3 region: CASSPNGEGVHF. In DNA, the CDR3 is TGTGCCAGCAGCCCGAACGGGGAGGGCGTCCACTTT. The chain links TRBV7-8 to TRBJ1-6, with D uncertain. CDR1 SGHVS and CDR2 FQNEAQ come from the germline V gene. This CDR3 comprises 12 residues. The V gene lost 5 bases and the J gene lost 17 bases, with 16 bases spanning the gap.

The V call is TRBV4-3, the J call TRBJ2-2; TRBD2 matches 13 bases. CDR1 and CDR2 from the germline V gene are LGHNA and YSLEER. This CDR3 comprises 16 residues. Trimming cost V 8 bases and J 7 bases; bases outside gene matches: 10. CDR3 in DNA: TGCGCCAGCGGAACTAGCGGGGGGGCACGTTTCGGGGAGCTGTTTTTT. This encodes CASGTSGGARFGELFF.

V usage is TRBV5-1 and J usage is TRBJ1-5; 7 nucleotides align to TRBD1. There are 15 residues in the CDR3. Germline values: CDR1 SGHRS, CDR2 YFSETQ. The V and J ends lost 0 bases and 2 bases, in that order; junction bases with no gene match: 2. This chain's CDR3 is CASSLDGQGNQPQHF. The CDR3, as DNA: TGCGCCAGCAGCTTGGACGGACAGGGCAATCAGCCCCAGCATTTT. The full variable domain, its missing parts supplied by reference TRBV5-1 and TRBJ1-5, is KAGVTQTPRYLIKTRGQQVTLSCSPISGHRSVSWYQQTPGQGLQFLFEYFSETQRNKGNFPGRFSGRQFSNSRSEMNVSTLELGDSALYLCASSLDGQGNQPQHFGDGTRLSIL.

The rearrangement links TRBV5-4 to TRBJ1-4; 10 bases map to TRBD1. Germline CDR1 is SGHNT and CDR2 is YYREEE (reference sequence). V dropped 2 bases and J dropped 6; count of bases not matched to a gene: 7. The CDR3 covers 16 residues. CDR3 coding DNA: TGTGCCAGCAGCTTCGGCTCGGGACAGGGGTATGAAAAACTGTTTTTT. Its protein is CASSFGSGQGYEKLFF. The complete variable domain, with remaining parts taken from reference TRBV5-4 and TRBJ1-4, reads ETGVTQSPTHLIKTRGQQVTLRCSSQSGHNTVSWYQQALGQGPQFIFQYYREEENGRGNFPPRFSGLQFPNYSSELNVNALELDDSALYLCASSFGSGQGYEKLFFGSGTQLSVL.

This chain joins TRBV20-1 and TRBJ2-1, with unresolved D. CDR1 DFQATT and CDR2 SNEGSKA come from the germline V gene (reference sequence). The germline V and J ends were trimmed by 0 bases and 4 bases, with 16 bases remaining between them. This CDR3 contains 16 residues. CDR3 loop: CSAREARNPSYNEQFF. The CDR3 coding sequence is TGCAGTGCTAGAGAGGCCCGCAATCCATCATACAATGAGCAGTTCTTC.

In this sample, this clonotype turned up a few times. V usage is TRBV15 and J usage is TRBJ2-1; weak D call: TRBD1 (6 bases). Germline lookup yields CDR1 LNHNV and CDR2 YYDKDF (reference sequence). V was pared by 5 bases and J by 2 bases, with 16 bases between. The CDR3 consists of 16 residues. The CDR3: CATSADRSHTYNEQFF. CDR3 DNA: TGTGCCACCAGCGCCGACAGGTCCCACACCTACAATGAGCAGTTCTTC.

This clonotype was counted only a few times. This chain joins TRBV15 and TRBJ2-5; the D gene could be TRBD1 or TRBD2 (5 bases each). The CDR3 runs 16 residues. The germline V gene has CDR1 LNHNV and CDR2 YYDKDF (reference sequence). The V and J ends lost 0 bases and 5 bases respectively, with 16 bases between them. This chain's CDR3 is CATSRDRFEGLETQYF. As DNA, the CDR3 is TGTGCCACCAGCAGAGATCGGTTTGAGGGGCTCGAGACCCAGTACTTC.

This chain connects TRBV5-1 to TRBJ2-3; 10 positions agree with TRBD2. The V gene's germline CDR1 is SGHRS and CDR2 YFSETQ. The CDR3 consists of 17 residues. Germline trimming cut 5 bases from V and 1 base from J; bases unmatched to any gene: 10. The CDR3 nucleotides are TGCGCCAGCAGTGTCACCGCCGGGACTAGCGGCACAGATACGCAGTATTTT. Protein: CASSVTAGTSGTDTQYF. The whole variable domain, remainder taken from reference TRBV5-1 and TRBJ2-3, is KAGVTQTPRYLIKTRGQQVTLSCSPISGHRSVSWYQQTPGQGLQFLFEYFSETQRNKGNFPGRFSGRQFSNSRSEMNVSTLELGDSALYLCASSVTAGTSGTDTQYFGPGTRLTVL.

V and J are TRBV6-5 and TRBJ2-1, with 8 positions matching TRBD2. Trimming cost V 3 bases and J 1 base; bases outside gene matches: 11. The CDR3 is 18 amino acids. Germline V gives CDR1 MNHEY, CDR2 SVGAGI. The CDR3 region has the DNA TGTGCCAGCAGTTATACTCCTCAACGGGGGGGGTCCTACAATGAGCAGTTCTTC. Translated: CASSYTPQRGGSYNEQFF.

The chain recombines TRBV10-3 with TRBJ2-7, with D uncertain. The germline V and J ends were trimmed by 3 bases and 3 bases, with 6 bases remaining between them. Germline CDR1 is ENHRY and CDR2 is SYGVKD. The CDR3 covers 12 residues. The chain's CDR3 is CAISDGNYEQYF. The CDR3, as DNA: TGTGCCATCAGTGATGGGAACTACGAGCAGTACTTC.

The chain links TRBV7-6 to TRBJ2-1, with no clear D. CDR3 length: 16 residues. Germline V gene data show CDR1 as SGHVS and CDR2 as FNYEAQ. V shed 1 base and J shed 2 bases, with 12 bases lying between them. CDR3 region: CASSLDQYSAYNEQFF. In DNA form, the CDR3 reads TGTGCCAGCAGCTTAGATCAATATAGTGCCTACAATGAGCAGTTCTTC.

The rearrangement joins TRBV5-1 to TRBJ2-1; 7 nucleotides agree with TRBD1. The CDR3 runs to 15 residues. The V gene's germline CDR1 is SGHRS and CDR2 YFSETQ. J gave up 5 bases and V 3 bases, and 8 bases lay outside the gene matches. The CDR3 nucleotides are TGCGCCAGCAGCTCCCAGGGGACAGCAGACAATGAGCAGTTCTTC. It specifies CASSSQGTADNEQFF.

The CDR3 here is CASSPTVGTDTQYF. The CDR3 region has the DNA TGTGCCAGCAGCCCAACGGTAGGGACAGATACGCAGTATTTT. The chain recombines TRBV12-3 or TRBV12-4 with TRBJ2-3; D is ambiguous. Trimming took off 6 bases at V and 3 bases at J, with 13 bases between the two ends. The CDR3 is 14 residues long.

This clonotype was detected a few times. J is TRBJ2-2 and V is TRBV7-2; the D is unclear. The CDR3 is 14 amino acids. Per the germline V gene, CDR1 is SGHTA and CDR2 is FQGNSA. V was cut by 2 bases and J by 6 bases, with 10 bases left in between. The CDR3 region has the DNA TGTGCCAGCAGCTTAAATGTTGCGGCCGGGGAGCTGTTTTTT. Amino acid sequence: CASSLNVAAGELFF.

The chain couples TRBV7-8 to TRBJ1-2; D is undetermined. Germline CDR1 and CDR2: SGHVS and FQNEAQ. The CDR3 has 15 amino acids. V lost 1 base and J 4 bases, leaving 13 bases between the germline ends. CDR3: CASSLGDIYTYGYTF. CDR3 DNA: TGTGCCAGCAGCTTAGGCGACATTTATACCTATGGCTACACCTTC.